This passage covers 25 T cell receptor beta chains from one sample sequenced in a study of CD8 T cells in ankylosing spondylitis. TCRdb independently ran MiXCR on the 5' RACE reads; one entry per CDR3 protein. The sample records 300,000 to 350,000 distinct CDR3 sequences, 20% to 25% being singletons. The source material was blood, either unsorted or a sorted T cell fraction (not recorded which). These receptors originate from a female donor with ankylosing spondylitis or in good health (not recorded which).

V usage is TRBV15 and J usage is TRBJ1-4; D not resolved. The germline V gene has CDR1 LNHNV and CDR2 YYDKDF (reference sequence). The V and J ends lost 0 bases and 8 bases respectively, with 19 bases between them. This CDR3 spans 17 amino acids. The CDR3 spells CATSRDYPENPKEKLFF. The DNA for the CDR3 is TGTGCCACCAGCAGAGATTACCCAGAGAATCCGAAGGAAAAACTGTTTTTT.

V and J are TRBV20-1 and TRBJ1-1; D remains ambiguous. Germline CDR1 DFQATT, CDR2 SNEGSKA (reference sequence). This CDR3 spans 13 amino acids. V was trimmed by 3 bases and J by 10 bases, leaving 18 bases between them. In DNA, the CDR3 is TGCAGTGCTAGTCGATTGAACATTCAGATAGCTTTCTTT. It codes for CSASRLNIQIAFF.

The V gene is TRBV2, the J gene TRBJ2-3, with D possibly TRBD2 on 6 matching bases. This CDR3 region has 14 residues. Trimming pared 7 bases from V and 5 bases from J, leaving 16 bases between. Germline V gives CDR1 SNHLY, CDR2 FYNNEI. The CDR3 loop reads CASNVWGRIDTQYF. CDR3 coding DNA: TGTGCCAGCAATGTCTGGGGGAGGATAGATACGCAGTATTTT. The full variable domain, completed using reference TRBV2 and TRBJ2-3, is EPEVTQTPSHQVTQMGQEVILRCVPISNHLYFYWYRQILGQKVEFLVSFYNNEISEKSEIFDDQFSVERPDGSNFTLKIRSTKLEDSAMYFCASNVWGRIDTQYFGPGTRLTVL.

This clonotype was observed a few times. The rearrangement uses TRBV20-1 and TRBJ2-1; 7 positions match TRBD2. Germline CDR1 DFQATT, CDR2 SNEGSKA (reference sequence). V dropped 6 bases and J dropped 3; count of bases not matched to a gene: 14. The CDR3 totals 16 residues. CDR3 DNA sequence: TGCAGTGCCAACAACCCCCGACTAGCAGGCTACAATGAGCAGTTCTTC. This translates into CSANNPRLAGYNEQFF.

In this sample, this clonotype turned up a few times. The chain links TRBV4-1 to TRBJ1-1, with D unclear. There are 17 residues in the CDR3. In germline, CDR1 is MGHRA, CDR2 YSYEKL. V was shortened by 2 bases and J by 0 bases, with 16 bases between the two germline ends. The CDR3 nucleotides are TGCGCCAGCAGCCAACCCAGGCAGTTCCCTATGAACACTGAAGCTTTCTTT. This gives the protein CASSQPRQFPMNTEAFF.

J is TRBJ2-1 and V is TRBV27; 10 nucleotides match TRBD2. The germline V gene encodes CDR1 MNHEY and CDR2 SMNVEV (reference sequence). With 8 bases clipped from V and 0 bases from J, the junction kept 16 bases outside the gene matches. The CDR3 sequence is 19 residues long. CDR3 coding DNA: TGTGCCAGCCTTGGGGGGGCGCGGCTAGCGGGAGCCTCCTACAATGAGCAGTTCTTC. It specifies CASLGGARLAGASYNEQFF.

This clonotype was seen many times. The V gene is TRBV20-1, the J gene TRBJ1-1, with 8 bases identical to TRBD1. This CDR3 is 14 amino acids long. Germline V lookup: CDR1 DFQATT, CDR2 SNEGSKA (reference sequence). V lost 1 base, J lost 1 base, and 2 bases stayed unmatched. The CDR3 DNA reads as TGCAGTGCTAGAGGAGACAGGGGGAACACTGAAGCTTTCTTT. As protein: CSARGDRGNTEAFF.

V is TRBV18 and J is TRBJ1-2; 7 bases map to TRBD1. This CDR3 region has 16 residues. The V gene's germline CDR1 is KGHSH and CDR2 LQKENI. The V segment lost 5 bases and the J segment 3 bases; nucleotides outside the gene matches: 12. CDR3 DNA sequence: TGTGCCAGCTCATCCGACAGGGCGAATTTCGACTATGGCTACACCTTC. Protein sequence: CASSSDRANFDYGYTF.

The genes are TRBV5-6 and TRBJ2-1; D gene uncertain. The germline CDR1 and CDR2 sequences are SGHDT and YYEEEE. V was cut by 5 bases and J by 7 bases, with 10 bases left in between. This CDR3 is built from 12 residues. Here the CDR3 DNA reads TGTGCCAGCAGGGGAAGGAAAAATGAGCAGTTCTTC. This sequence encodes CASRGRKNEQFF.

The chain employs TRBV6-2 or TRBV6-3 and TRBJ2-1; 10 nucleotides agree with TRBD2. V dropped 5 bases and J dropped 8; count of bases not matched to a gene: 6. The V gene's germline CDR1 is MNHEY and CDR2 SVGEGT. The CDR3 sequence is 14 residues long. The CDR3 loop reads CASSKSGRAHEQFF. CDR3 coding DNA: TGTGCCAGCAGTAAGAGCGGGAGGGCCCATGAGCAGTTCTTC.

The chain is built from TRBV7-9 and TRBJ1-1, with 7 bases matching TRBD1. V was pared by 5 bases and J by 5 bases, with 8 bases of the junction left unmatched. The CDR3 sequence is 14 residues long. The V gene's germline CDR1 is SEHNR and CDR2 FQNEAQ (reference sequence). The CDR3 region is CASSPTGWETEAFF. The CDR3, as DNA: TGTGCCAGCAGCCCGACAGGGTGGGAGACTGAAGCTTTCTTT.

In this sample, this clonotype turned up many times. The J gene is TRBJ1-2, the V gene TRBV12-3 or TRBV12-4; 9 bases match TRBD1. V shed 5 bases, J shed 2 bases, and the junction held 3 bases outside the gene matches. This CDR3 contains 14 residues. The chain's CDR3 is CASSPGTGNYGYTF. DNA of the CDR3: TGTGCCAGCAGTCCGGGGACAGGGAACTATGGCTACACCTTC.

The CDR3 loop reads CASSPQTSGGNEQFF. The CDR3 region has the DNA TGTGCCAGCAGCCCCCAGACTAGCGGTGGGAATGAGCAGTTCTTC. The chain recombines TRBV7-7 with TRBJ2-1, with 9 bases that match TRBD2. The germline CDR1 and CDR2 sequences are SSHAT and FNYEAQ (reference sequence). The CDR3 extends over 15 amino acids. V was clipped by 5 bases and J by 7 bases; unmatched bases: 9.

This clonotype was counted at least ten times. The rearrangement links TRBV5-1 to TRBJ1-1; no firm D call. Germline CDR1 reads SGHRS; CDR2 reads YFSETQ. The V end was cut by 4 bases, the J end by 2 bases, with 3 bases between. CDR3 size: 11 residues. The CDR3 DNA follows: TGCGCCAGCAGCACAAACACTGAAGCTTTCTTT. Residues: CASSTNTEAFF.

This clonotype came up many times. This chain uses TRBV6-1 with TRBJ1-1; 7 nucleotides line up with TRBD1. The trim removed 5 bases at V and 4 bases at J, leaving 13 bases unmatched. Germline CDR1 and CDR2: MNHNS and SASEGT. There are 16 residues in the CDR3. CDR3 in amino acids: CASSRPGGRKGTEAFF. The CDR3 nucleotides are TGTGCCAGCAGTCGACCAGGGGGTCGGAAGGGCACTGAAGCTTTCTTT.

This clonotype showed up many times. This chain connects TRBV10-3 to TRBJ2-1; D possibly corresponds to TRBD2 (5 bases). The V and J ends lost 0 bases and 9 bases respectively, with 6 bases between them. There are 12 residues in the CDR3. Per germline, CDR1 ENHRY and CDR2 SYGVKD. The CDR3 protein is CAISESRAEQFF. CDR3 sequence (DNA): TGTGCCATCAGTGAGTCGAGGGCTGAGCAGTTCTTC.

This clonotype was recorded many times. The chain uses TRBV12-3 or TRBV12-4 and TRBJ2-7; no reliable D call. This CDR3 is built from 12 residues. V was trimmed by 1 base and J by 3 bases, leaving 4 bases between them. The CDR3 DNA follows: TGTGCCAGCAGTTTAGTGAACTACGAGCAGTACTTC. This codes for CASSLVNYEQYF.

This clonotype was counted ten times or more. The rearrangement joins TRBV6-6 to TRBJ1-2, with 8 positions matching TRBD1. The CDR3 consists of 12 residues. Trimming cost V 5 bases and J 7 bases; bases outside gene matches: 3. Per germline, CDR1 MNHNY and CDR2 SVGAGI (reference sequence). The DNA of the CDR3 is TGTGCCAGCAGTGGACAGGGTGCTGGCTACACCTTC. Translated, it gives CASSGQGAGYTF.

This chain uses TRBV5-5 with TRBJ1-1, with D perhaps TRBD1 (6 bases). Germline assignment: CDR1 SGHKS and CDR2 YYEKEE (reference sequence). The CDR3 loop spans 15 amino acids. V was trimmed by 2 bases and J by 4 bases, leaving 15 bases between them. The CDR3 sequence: CASSFGGSLATEAFF. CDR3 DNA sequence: TGTGCCAGCAGCTTTGGGGGCTCCTTGGCCACTGAAGCTTTCTTT.

The CDR3 bases are TGCGCCAGCAGCCAAGATCGGGTTGAAAAACTGTTTTTT. It translates to CASSQDRVEKLFF. The chain carries TRBV4-3 and TRBJ1-4; D is uncertain. Germline CDR1 is LGHNA and CDR2 is YSLEER. The length of the CDR3 is 13 residues. Trimming took off 0 bases at V and 7 bases at J, with 6 bases between the two ends.

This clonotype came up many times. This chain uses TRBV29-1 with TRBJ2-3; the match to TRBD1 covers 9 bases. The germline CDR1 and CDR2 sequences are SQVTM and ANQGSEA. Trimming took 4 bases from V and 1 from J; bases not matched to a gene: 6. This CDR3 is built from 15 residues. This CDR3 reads CSVGGTGRGTDTQYF. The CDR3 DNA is TGCAGCGTTGGGGGGACAGGGCGGGGCACAGATACGCAGTATTTT.

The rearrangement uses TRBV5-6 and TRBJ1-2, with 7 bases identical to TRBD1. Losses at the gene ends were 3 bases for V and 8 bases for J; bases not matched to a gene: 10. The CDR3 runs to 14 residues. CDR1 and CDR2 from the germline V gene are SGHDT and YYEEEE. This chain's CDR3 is CASSSGTAPWGYTF. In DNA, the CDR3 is TGTGCCAGCAGCTCCGGGACAGCTCCTTGGGGCTACACCTTC.

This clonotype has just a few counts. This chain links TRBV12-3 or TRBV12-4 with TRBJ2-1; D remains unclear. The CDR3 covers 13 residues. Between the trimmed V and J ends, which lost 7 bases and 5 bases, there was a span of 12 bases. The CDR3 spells CASNVFGDNEQFF. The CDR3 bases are TGTGCCAGCAACGTCTTTGGGGACAATGAGCAGTTCTTC.

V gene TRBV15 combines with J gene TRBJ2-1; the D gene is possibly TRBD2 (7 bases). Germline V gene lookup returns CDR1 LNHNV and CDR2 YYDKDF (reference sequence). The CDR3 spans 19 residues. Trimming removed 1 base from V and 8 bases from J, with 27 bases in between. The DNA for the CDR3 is TGTGCCACCAGCAGAGTTTCAGGGGCTTGGCGGGAGAAGGGGGATGAGCAGTTCTTC. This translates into CATSRVSGAWREKGDEQFF.

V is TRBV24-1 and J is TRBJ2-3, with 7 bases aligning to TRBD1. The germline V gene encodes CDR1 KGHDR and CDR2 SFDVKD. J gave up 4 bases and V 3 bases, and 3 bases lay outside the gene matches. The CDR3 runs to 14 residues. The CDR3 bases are TGTGCCACCAGTGATAGACAGGGAGCAGATACGCAGTATTTT. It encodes CATSDRQGADTQYF.